This T cell receptor (beta chain) emerged from a study of shared clonotypes between healthy human individuals. General observations from the study: Clonotypes that were shared across a few donors made up roughly 5% of naive CD4 clonotypes.

Terminally differentiated effector memory CD45RA+ cells were excluded by CCR7 positive selection of CD45RO-negative cells. Donors comprised only Caucasian adults living in Nashville, Tennessee. A deep-level run was used for the assay. Per the original data handling: There were no quality scores in the junction-only immunoSEQ sequences, so filtering differed. This table comes from immunoSEQ multiplex PCR, and its TCRdb copy is limited to in-frame clones, with some not included. The V and J calls and clone size are taken from that table; D and trimming were inferred from the DNA. Among under 2,000,000 clones listed, about 95% were seen once. This clone appeared a single time. What it recognizes is unknown. The source of this sequence is a man between 18 and 29 years old in good health. Sequencing was done on a sample of naive CD8+ T cells sorted from blood.

The CDR3 region is CASSPVDTASYNSPLHF. DNA of the CDR3: TGCGCCAGCAGCCCAGTAGACACGGCTTCTTATAATTCACCCCTCCACTTT. The chain uses TRBV4-1 and TRBJ1-6; no reliable D call. V lost 4 bases and J 4 bases, leaving 17 bases between the germline ends. There are 17 residues in the CDR3. Germline values: CDR1 MGHRA, CDR2 YSYEKL.